One sample yielded the 3 T cell receptor beta chains listed below, sequenced in a study of CD8+ T cells in alopecia areata. Reverse transcribed after extraction, RNA yielded cDNA as the sequencing template. Generated by immunoSEQ multiplex PCR, the TCRdb table keeps only in-frame clones and is missing some. The top ten clones hold about 6.8% of a sample with 140,000 to 150,000 clones, roughly 48% of them seen once. The sample comprised CD4+ T cells sorted from blood. The receptors come from a human donor with alopecia areata.

The rearrangement links TRBV29-1 to TRBJ2-7; 7 nucleotides line up with TRBD1. The CDR3 extends over 13 amino acids. Germline CDR1 and CDR2: SQVTM and ANQGSEA. With 7 bases clipped from V and 5 bases from J, the junction kept 11 bases outside the gene matches. CDR3: CSALDRVTHEQYF. CDR3 sequence (DNA): TGCAGCGCCTTAGACAGGGTTACCCACGAGCAGTACTTC.

J is TRBJ2-7 and V is TRBV5-6; 8 bases agree with TRBD1. Germline CDR1 is SGHDT and CDR2 is YYEEEE. This CDR3 has 14 amino acids. Trimming cost V 7 bases and J 2 bases; bases outside gene matches: 8. CDR3 residues: CASLTGGRPYEQYF. The DNA for the CDR3 is TGTGCCAGCCTCACAGGGGGGAGGCCCTACGAGCAGTACTTC.

This chain links TRBV29-1 with TRBJ1-1, with D possibly TRBD1 on 6 matching bases. The germline V gene encodes CDR1 SQVTM and CDR2 ANQGSEA. The V end lost 8 bases, the J end lost 3 bases, and 16 bases lay between the germline ends. CDR3 length equals 13 residues. The CDR3 DNA follows: TGCAGCTCCGATCGGGGGCTGTACACTGAAGCTTTCTTT. Its protein product is CSSDRGLYTEAFF.